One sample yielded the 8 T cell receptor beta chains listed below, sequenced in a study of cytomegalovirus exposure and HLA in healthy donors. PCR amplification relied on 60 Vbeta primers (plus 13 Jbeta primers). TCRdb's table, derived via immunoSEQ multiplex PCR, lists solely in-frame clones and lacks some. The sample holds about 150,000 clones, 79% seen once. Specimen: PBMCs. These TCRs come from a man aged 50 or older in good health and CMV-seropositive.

The DNA for the CDR3 is TGTGCCAGCAGCTTATCCCGAGGTTTCCCGGGTAATGAGCAGTTCTTC. Amino acids: CASSLSRGFPGNEQFF. The chain employs TRBV11-2 and TRBJ2-1; no clear D gene. Per the germline V gene, CDR1 is SGHAT and CDR2 is FQNNGV. The ends were cut back, 2 bases at V and 7 bases at J, with 18 bases in the middle. The CDR3 totals 16 residues.

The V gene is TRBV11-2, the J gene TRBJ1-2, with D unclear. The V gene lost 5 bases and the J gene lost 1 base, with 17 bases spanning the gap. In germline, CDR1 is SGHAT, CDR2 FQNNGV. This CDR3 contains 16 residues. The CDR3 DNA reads TGTGCCAGCAGCCGTCGCCCTGCGGGGATTAACTATGGCTACACCTTC. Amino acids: CASSRRPAGINYGYTF.

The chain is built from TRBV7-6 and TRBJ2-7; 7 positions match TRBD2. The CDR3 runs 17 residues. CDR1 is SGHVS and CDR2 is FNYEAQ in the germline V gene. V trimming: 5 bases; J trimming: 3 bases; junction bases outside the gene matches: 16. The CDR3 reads CASSLGTILLGDYEQYF. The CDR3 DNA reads TGTGCCAGCAGCCTGGGGACTATCCTCCTTGGGGACTACGAGCAGTACTTC. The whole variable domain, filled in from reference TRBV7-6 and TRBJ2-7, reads GAGVSQSPRYKVTKRGQDVALRCDPISGHVSLYWYRQALGQGPEFLTYFNYEAQQDKSGLPNDRFSAERPEGSISTLTIQRTEQRDSAMYRCASSLGTILLGDYEQYFGPGTRLTVT.

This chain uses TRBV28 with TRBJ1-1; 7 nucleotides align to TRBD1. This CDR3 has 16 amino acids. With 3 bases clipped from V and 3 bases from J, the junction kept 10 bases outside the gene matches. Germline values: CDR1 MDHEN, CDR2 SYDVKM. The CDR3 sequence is CASSFGHRGMDTEAFF. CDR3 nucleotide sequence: TGTGCCAGCAGTTTCGGCCACAGGGGCATGGACACTGAAGCTTTCTTT.

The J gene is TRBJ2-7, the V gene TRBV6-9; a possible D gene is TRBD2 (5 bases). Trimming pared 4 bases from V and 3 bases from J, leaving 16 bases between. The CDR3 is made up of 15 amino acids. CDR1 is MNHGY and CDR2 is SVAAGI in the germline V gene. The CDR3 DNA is TGTGCCAGCAGTTGTGGTCCAGCGGAGAACTACGAGCAGTACTTC. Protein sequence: CASSCGPAENYEQYF.

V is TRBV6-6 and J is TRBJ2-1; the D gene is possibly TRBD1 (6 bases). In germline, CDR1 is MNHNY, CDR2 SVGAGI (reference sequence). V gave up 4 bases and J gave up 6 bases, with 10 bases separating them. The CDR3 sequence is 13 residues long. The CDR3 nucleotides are TGTGCCAGCAGTTCTGGGACACCCAATGAGCAGTTCTTC. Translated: CASSSGTPNEQFF.

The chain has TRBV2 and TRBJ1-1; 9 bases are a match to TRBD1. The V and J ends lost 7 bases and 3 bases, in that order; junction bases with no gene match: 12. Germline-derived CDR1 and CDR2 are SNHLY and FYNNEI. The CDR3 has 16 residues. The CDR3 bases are TGTGCCAGCACCCCGGGACAGGGAGGCCCCCACACTGAAGCTTTCTTT. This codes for CASTPGQGGPHTEAFF. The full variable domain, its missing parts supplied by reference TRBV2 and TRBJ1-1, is EPEVTQTPSHQVTQMGQEVILRCVPISNHLYFYWYRQILGQKVEFLVSFYNNEISEKSEIFDDQFSVERPDGSNFTLKIRSTKLEDSAMYFCASTPGQGGPHTEAFFGQGTRLTVV.

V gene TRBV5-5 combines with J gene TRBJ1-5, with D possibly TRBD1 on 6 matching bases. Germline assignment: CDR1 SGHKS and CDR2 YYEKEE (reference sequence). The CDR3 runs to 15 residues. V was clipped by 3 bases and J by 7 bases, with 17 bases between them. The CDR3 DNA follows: TGTGCCAGCAGCTCGGACCTATACAGGGCACAGCCCCAGCATTTT. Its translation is CASSSDLYRAQPQHF. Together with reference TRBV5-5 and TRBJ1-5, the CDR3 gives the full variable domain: DAGVTQSPTHLIKTRGQQVTLRCSPISGHKSVSWYQQVLGQGPQFIFQYYEKEERGRGNFPDRFSARQFPNYSSELNVNALLLGDSALYLCASSSDLYRAQPQHFGDGTRLSIL.